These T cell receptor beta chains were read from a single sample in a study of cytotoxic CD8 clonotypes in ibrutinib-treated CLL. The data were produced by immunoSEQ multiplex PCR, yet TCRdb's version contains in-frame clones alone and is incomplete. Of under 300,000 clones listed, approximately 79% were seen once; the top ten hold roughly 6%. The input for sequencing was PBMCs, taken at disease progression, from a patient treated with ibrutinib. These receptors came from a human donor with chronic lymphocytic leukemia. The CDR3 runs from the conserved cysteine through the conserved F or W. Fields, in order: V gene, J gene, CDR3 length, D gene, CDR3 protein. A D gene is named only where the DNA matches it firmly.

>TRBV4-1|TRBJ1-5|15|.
CASSQYTGSNQPQHF
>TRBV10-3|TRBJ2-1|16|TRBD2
CAISDPTGGPHNEQFF
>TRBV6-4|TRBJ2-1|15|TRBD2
CASSDSPSGRDEQFF
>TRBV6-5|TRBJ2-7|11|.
CASSYRSEQYF
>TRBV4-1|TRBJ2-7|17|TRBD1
CASSQEGAGQGTYEQYF
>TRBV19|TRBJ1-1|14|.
CASSVLGLNTEAFF
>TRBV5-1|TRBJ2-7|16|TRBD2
CASSQAPGLADYEQYF
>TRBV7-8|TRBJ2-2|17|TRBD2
CASSLGFSSGYTGELFF
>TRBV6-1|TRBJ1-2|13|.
CASSPNPGNGYTF
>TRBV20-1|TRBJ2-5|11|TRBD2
CSASRGVYLYF
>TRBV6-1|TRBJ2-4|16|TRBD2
CASREVGGYDKNIQYF
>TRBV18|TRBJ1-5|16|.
CASSPPGASGNQPQHF
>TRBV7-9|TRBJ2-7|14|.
CASEGTEGSYEQYF
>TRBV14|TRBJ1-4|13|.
CASSHGVGEKLFF
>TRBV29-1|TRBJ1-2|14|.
CSVCGQGPYYGYTF
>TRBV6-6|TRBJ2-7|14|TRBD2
CASRGREGLYEQYF
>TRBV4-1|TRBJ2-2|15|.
CASSHQDILTGELFF
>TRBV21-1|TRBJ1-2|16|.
CASSKAWTGTNYGYTF
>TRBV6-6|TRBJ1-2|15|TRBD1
CASSLNRGLNYGYTF
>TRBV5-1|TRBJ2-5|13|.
CASSIGGAETQYF
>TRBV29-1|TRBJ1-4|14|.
CSVEETGANEKLFF
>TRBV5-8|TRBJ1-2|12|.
CASSSLVSGYTF
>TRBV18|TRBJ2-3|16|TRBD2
CASSLGLAGSIGTQYF
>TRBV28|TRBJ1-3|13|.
CASRQNSGNTIYF
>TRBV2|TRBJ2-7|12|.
CASNAAGYEQYF
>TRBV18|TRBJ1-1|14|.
CASSPQGLNTEAFF
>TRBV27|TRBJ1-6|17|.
CASSPYSQRVYNSPLHF
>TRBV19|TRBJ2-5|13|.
CASSMAIQETQYF
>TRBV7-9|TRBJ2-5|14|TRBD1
CASSLEQGLETQYF
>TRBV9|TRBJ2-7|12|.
CASSVGGYEQYF
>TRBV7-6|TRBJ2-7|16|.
CASSPGTLPTPYEQYF
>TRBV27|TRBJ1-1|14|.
CASSLSWDTTEAFF
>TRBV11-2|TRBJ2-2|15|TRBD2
CASSRAGTRAGELFF
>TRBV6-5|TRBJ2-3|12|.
CASRGLVDTQYF
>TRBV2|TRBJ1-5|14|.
CASSGVSGNQPQHF
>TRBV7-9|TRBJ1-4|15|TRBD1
CASSPTGAPNEKLFF
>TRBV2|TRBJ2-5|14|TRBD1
CASSGTGGFETQYF
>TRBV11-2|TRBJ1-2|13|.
CASSFFGEYGYTF
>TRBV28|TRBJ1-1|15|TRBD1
CASSGAGTGDTEAFF
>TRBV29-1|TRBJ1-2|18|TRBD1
CSVVHRDRVGSSRYGYTF
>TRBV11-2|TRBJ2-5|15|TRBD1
CASSSGTGVGETQYF
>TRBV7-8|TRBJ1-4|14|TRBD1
CASSLTGGRKKLFF
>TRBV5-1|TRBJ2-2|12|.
CASSLEGGELFF
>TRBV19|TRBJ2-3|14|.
CASSYGGGVDTQYF
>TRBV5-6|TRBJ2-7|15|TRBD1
CASSGWAGQGYEQYF
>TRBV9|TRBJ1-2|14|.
CASSHHPSDVGYTF
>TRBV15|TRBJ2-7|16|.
CATSRDGGQSSYEQYF
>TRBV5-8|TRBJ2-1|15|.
CASGGGRAKYNEQFF
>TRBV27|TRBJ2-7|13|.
CASSWDVAYEQYF
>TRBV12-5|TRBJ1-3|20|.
CASGFRTSGTRGLGGNTIYF
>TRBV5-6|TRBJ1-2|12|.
CASSFRPTGYTF